The text below deals with one TCR beta chain. The record originates from a study of blood T cell repertoires in COVID-19. Study background: T cells, B-cell-depleted T cells, or PBMCs provided the cDNA or gDNA that served as material.

Per the study methods: The assay estimated nucleated cells by amplifying reference gene primers. Here immunoSEQ multiplex PCR was the method, and the copy in TCRdb shows in-frame clones only, minus some. V, J and clone size derive from that table, while D and trimming were established from the DNA sequence. The sample has about 290,000 clones; around 85% are singletons. Germline V CDR1 and CDR2: SNHLY, FYNNEI. The CDR3 covers 13 residues. V was cut by 6 bases and J by 6 bases, with 12 bases left in between. The sample comprised peripheral blood. V usage is TRBV2 and J usage is TRBJ1-5; D might be TRBD1 (5 bases). This sequence was found in a woman aged 45 to 65 with active or convalescent COVID-19. The chain's CDR3 is CASRRVGGQPQHF. In nucleotides, the CDR3 is TGTGCCAGCAGAAGGGTGGGGGGTCAGCCCCAGCATTTT.